This entry features one T cell receptor beta chain sequence. Germline CDR1 reads KGHSH; CDR2 reads LQKENI. Trimming removed 6 bases from V and 4 bases from J; junction bases left unmatched: 11. The CDR3 has 15 residues. The record originates from a study of OX40 agonist ivuxolimab in advanced cancers. Study background: At 0.01 to 10 mg/kg, ivuxolimab was administered intravenously to patients every 2 weeks.

Libraries were prepared by immunoSEQ multiplex PCR; TCRdb keeps only in-frame clonotypes and omits some of them. The repertoire consists of 55,000 to 85,000 clones, with more than 75% occurring once and the leading ten covering around 0.68%. The V and J genes are TRBV18 and TRBJ1-2; 7 bases match TRBD1. The source of this sequence is an adult with an advanced solid tumor such as melanoma, head and neck, liver or kidney cancer. The specimen was CD4+ or CD8+ T cells sorted from blood, collected in a trial of the OX40 agonist ivuxolimab. The CDR3 bases are TGTGCCAGCTCCCAAAACTTCAGGGACAGCTATGGCTACACCTTC. It codes for CASSQNFRDSYGYTF.